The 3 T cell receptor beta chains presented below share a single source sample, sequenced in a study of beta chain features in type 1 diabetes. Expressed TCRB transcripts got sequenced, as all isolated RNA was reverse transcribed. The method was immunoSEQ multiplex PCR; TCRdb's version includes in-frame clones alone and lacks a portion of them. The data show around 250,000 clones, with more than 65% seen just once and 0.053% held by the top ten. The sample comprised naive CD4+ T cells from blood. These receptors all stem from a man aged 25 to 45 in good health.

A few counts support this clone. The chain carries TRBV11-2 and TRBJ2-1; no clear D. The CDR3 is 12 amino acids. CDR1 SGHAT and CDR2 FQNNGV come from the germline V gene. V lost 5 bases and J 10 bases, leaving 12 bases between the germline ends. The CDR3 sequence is CASSPAIGEQFF. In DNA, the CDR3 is TGTGCCAGCAGCCCCGCTATTGGCGAGCAGTTCTTC.

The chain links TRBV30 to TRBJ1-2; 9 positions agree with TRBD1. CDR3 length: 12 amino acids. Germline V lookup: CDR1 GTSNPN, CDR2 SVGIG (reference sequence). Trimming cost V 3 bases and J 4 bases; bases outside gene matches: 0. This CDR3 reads CAWRDRGYGYTF. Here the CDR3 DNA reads TGTGCCTGGAGGGACAGGGGCTATGGCTACACCTTC.

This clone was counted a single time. In DNA form, the CDR3 reads TGTGCCAGCAGCTTTAAACAGGGTTCCGGGGAGCTGTTTTTT. Amino acids: CASSFKQGSGELFF. The chain employs TRBV11-2 and TRBJ2-2; possible D gene TRBD1, 6 bases. Germline CDR1 reads SGHAT; CDR2 reads FQNNGV. With 3 bases removed from V and 6 bases from J, the gap between germline ends came to 11 bases. The CDR3 consists of 14 residues.